Described below is a single T cell receptor (beta chain) sequence and its context. The CDR3 runs to 15 residues. V was trimmed by 2 bases and J by 8 bases, leaving 18 bases between them. The germline V gene encodes CDR1 MNHNY and CDR2 SVGAGI (reference sequence). This entry is derived from a study of control samples from healthy donors and cancer patients. Sequenced by immunoSEQ multiplex PCR; TCRdb stores in-frame clones only, minus some. The sample contains tens of thousands of clones, about 89% of which appear only once. The chain combines TRBV6-6 with TRBJ1-2; possibly TRBD1 for D (6 bases). Material: blood. This TCR was sampled from a man aged 50-59 years in good health. The CDR3 coding sequence is TGTGCCAGCAGTTACGAGGACAGACCTAATGCGGGCTACACCTTC. It translates to CASSYEDRPNAGYTF.